Listed below are T cell receptor beta chains from one sample, sequenced in a study of control samples from healthy donors and cancer patients. The repertoire was sequenced with immunoSEQ multiplex PCR; TCRdb's copy has only in-frame clones and lacks some. In the table there are around 200,000 clones, 80% to 95% of which are singletons. The sequenced material came from blood. These receptors came from a man aged 18 to 35 in good health. Each CDR3 is given with its conserved first and last residue. D genes are given only for firm matches. Size tells how often a clone was seen (once, few, many) or the class of an expanded clone, and some rows leave it out.

J gene | V gene | clone size | D gene | CDR3 protein | CDR3 DNA
TRBJ2-7 | TRBV3-1/TRBV3-2 | . | TRBD2 | CASSPRLAGGHEQYF | TGTGCCAGCAGCCCCCGACTAGCGGGGGGCCACGAGCAGTACTTC
TRBJ2-1 | TRBV4-2 | . | . | CASSQVAYNEQFF | TGTGCCAGCAGCCAAGTGGCATACAATGAGCAGTTCTTC
TRBJ1-5 | TRBV7-9 | . | . | CASSPGSNQPQHF | TGTGCCAGCAGCCCCGGCAGCAATCAGCCCCAGCATTTT
TRBJ1-4 | TRBV6-5 | . | . | CATTGGWNEKLFF | TGTGCCACTACGGGGGGGTGGAATGAAAAACTGTTTTTT
TRBJ2-5 | TRBV5-4 | . | TRBD2 | CASSPTFSGAQETQYF | TGTGCCAGCAGTCCGACATTTAGCGGGGCACAAGAGACCCAGTACTTC
TRBJ2-1 | TRBV24-1 | . | TRBD1 | CATSAPDRPYNEQFF | TGTGCCACCAGTGCTCCGGACAGGCCCTACAATGAGCAGTTCTTC
TRBJ2-7 | TRBV6-5 | . | . | CASSLLMVSYEQYF | TGTGCCAGCAGTCTTCTCATGGTCAGCTACGAGCAGTACTTC
TRBJ1-3 | TRBV28 | . | . | CASSFVGGGNTIYF | TGTGCCAGCAGTTTCGTAGGGGGAGGAAACACCATATATTTT
TRBJ1-5 | TRBV19 | . | . | CASSGSDGQPQHF | TGTGCCAGTAGTGGTAGCGATGGTCAGCCCCAGCATTTT
TRBJ1-1 | TRBV10-1 | . | . | CASSDSRGWTEAFF | TGCGCCAGCAGTGATTCACGCGGGTGGACTGAAGCTTTCTTT
TRBJ2-2 | TRBV7-8 | . | . | CASSQQGYYTGELFF | TGTGCCAGCAGCCAGCAGGGATATTACACCGGGGAGCTGTTTTTT
TRBJ1-2 | TRBV30 | few | . | CAREGLRGYTF | TGTGCCCGGGAGGGGCTGAGGGGCTACACCTTC
TRBJ1-1 | TRBV27 | . | . | CASSLSRGTEAFF | TGTGCCAGCAGTTTATCCAGAGGGACTGAAGCTTTCTTT
TRBJ1-1 | TRBV12-5 | . | . | CASGLIAPRTEAFF | TGTGCTAGTGGTCTCATAGCCCCGAGGACTGAAGCTTTCTTT
TRBJ2-6 | TRBV5-6 | . | . | CASSTGLGGANVLTF | TGTGCCAGCAGCACCGGCTTGGGTGGGGCCAACGTCCTGACTTTC
TRBJ1-6 | TRBV18 | . | TRBD1 | CASSPSRTGLNSPLHF | TGTGCCAGCTCACCTTCCCGGACAGGGCTAAATTCACCCCTCCACTTT
TRBJ2-7 | TRBV6-6 | . | TRBD1 | CASSFQGAGGEQYF | TGTGCCAGCAGTTTCCAGGGGGCAGGGGGCGAGCAGTACTTC